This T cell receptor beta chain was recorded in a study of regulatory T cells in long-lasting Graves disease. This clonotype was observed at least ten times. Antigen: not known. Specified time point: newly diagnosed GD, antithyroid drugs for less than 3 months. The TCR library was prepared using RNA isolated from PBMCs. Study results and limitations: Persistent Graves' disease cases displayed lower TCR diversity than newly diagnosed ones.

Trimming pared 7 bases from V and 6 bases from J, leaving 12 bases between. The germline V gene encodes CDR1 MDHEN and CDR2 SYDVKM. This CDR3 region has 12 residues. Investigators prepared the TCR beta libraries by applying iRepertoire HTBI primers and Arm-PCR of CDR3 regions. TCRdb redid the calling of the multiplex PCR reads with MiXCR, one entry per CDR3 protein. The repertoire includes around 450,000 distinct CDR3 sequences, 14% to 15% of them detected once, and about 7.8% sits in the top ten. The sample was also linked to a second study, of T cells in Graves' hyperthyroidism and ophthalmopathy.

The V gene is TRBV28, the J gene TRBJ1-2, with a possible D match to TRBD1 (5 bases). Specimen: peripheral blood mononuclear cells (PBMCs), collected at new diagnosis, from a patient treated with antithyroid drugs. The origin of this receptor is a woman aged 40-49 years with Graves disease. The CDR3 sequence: CASKGALDGYTF. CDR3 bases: TGTGCCAGCAAAGGGGCTCTCGATGGCTACACCTTC.